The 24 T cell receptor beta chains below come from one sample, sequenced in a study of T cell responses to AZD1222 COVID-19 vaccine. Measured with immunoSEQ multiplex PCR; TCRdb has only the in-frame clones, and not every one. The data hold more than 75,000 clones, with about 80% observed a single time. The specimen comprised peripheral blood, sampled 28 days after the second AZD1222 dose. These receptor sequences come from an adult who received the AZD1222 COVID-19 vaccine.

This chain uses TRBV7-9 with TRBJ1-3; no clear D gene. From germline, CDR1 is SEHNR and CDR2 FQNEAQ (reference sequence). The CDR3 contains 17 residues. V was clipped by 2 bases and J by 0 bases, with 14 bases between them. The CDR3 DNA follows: TGTGCCAGCAGCTTAAAAGGAAGAATCAGCTCTGGAAACACCATATATTTT. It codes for CASSLKGRISSGNTIYF.

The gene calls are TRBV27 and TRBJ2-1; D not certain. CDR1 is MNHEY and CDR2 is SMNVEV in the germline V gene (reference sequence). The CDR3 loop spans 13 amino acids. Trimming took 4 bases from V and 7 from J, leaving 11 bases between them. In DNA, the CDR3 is TGTGCCAGCAGTTCTGGATCTAGGAATGAGCAGTTCTTC. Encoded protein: CASSSGSRNEQFF.

This CDR3 reads CASRGPLYEKQYF. As DNA, the CDR3 is TGTGCCAGCAGAGGACCGCTCTACGAAAAGCAGTACTTC. This chain uses TRBV6-5 with TRBJ2-7; the D is unclear. Trimming removed 6 bases at V and 8 bases at J, with 17 bases between. Germline V gene sequence: CDR1 MNHEY, CDR2 SVGAGI. This CDR3 comprises 13 residues.

The CDR3 spells CARSLSPGGSQPQHF. Written as DNA, the CDR3 is TGTGCCAGAAGCTTGTCCCCAGGGGGCTCCCAGCCCCAGCATTTT. The chain carries TRBV5-3 and TRBJ1-5, with TRBD1 matching 8 bases. TRBV5-3 belongs to the ORF category, with a function that is uncertain. The V and J ends lost 1 base and 7 bases, in that order; junction bases with no gene match: 7. The CDR3 spans 15 residues.

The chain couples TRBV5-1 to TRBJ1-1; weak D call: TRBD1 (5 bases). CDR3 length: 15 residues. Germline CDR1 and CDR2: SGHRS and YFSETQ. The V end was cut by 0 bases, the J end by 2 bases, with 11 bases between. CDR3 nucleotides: TGCGCCAGCAGCTTGGCCGTTGACAGCAACACTGAAGCTTTCTTT. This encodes CASSLAVDSNTEAFF. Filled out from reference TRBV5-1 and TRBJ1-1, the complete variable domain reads KAGVTQTPRYLIKTRGQQVTLSCSPISGHRSVSWYQQTPGQGLQFLFEYFSETQRNKGNFPGRFSGRQFSNSRSEMNVSTLELGDSALYLCASSLAVDSNTEAFFGQGTRLTVV.

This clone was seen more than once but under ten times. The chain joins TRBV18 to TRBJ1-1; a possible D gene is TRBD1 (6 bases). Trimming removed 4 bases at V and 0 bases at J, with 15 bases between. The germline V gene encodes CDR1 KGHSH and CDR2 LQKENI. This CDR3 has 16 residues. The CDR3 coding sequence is TGTGCCAGCTCACGTTCCTACGGACAGCTGAACACTGAAGCTTTCTTT. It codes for CASSRSYGQLNTEAFF.

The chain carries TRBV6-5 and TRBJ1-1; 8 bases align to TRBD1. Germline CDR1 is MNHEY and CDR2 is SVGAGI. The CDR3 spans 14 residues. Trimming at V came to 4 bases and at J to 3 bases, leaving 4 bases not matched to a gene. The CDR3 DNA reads TGTGCCAGCAGTTGGACAGGGTATGACACTGAAGCTTTCTTT. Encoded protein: CASSWTGYDTEAFF.

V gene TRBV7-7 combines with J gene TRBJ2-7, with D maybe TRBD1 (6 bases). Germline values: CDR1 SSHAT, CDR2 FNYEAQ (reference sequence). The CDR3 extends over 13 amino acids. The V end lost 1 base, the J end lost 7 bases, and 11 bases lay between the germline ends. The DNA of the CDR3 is TGTGCCAGCAGCTTAGGGGCCACAGGGGAGCAGTACTTC. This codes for CASSLGATGEQYF.

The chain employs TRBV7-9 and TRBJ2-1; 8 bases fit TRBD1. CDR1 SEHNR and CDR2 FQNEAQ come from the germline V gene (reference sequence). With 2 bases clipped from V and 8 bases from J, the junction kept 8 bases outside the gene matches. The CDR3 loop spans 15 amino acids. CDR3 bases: TGTGCCAGCAGCTTAAGCTACAGGGGGTCTGATGAGCAGTTCTTC. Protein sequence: CASSLSYRGSDEQFF.

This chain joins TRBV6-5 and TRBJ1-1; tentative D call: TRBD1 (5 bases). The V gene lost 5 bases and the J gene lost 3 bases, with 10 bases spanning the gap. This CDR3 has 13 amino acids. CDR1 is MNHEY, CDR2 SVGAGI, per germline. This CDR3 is CASSLGRDTEAFF. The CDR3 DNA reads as TGTGCCAGCAGTCTAGGCAGGGACACTGAAGCTTTCTTT.

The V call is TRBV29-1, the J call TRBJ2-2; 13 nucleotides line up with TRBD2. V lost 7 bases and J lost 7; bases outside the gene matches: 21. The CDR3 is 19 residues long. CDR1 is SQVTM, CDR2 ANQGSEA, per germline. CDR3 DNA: TGCAGCGCCCTCGGATACGGACTAGCGGGAGAAGTTATATACGGGGAGCTGTTTTTT. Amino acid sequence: CSALGYGLAGEVIYGELFF.

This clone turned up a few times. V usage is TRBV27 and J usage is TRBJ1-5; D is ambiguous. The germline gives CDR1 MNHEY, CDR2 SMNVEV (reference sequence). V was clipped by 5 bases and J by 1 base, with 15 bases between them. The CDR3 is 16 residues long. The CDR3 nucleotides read TGTGCCAGCAGTCCTCAGAGCCCGGGAAGCAATCAGCCCCAGCATTTT. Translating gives CASSPQSPGSNQPQHF.

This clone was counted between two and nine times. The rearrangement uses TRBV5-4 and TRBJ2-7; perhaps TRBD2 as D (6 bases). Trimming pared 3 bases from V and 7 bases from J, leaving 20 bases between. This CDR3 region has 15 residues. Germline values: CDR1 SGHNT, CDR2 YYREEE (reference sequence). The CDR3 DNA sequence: TGTGCCAGCAGCTCTGCCTGGAGGGGTGATCTTGAGCAGTACTTC. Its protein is CASSSAWRGDLEQYF.

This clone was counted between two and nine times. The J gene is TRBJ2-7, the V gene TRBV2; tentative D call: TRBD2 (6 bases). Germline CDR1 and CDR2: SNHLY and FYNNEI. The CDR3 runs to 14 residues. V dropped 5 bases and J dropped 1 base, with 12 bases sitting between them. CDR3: CASSLHGGSYEQYF. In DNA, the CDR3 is TGTGCCAGCAGTCTTCACGGGGGATCCTACGAGCAGTACTTC.

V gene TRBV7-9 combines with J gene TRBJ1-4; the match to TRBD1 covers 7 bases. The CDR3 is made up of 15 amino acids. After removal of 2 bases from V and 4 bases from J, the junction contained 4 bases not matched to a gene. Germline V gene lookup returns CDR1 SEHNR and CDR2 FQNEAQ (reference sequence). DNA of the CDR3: TGTGCCAGCAGCTTATTGGGACAGCATAATGAAAAACTGTTTTTT. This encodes CASSLLGQHNEKLFF.

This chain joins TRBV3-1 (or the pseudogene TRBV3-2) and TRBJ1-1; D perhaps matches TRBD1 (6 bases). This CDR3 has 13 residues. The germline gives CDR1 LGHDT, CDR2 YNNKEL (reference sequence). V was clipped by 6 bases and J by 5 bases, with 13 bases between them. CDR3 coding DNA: TGTGCCAGCAGACCCGACAGGAGGACTGAAGCTTTCTTT. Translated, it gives CASRPDRRTEAFF.

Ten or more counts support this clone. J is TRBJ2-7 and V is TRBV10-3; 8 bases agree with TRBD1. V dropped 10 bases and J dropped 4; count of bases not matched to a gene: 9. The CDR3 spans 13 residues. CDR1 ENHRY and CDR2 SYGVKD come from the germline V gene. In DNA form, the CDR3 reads TGTGCCACCTTGGACAGGGTGGGGTACGAGCAGTACTTC. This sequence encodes CATLDRVGYEQYF.

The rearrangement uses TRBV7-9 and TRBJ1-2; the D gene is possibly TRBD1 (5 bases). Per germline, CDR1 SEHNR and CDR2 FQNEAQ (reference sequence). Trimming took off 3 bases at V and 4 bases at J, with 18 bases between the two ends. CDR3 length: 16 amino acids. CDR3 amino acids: CASSFGGIPDTYGYTF. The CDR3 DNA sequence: TGTGCCAGCAGCTTTGGGGGGATACCTGACACCTATGGCTACACCTTC.

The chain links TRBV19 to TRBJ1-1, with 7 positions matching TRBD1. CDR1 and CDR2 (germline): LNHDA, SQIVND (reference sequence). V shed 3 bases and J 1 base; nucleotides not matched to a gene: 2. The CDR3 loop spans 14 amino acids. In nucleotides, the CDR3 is TGTGCCAGTAGTATCAGGGGGGGGAACACTGAAGCTTTCTTT. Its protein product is CASSIRGGNTEAFF.

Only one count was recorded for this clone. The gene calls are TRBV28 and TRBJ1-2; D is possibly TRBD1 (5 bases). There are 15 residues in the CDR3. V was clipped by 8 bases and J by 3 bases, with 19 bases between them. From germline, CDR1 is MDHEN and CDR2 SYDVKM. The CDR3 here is CASSLSGTPYYGYTF. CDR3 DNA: TGTGCCAGCTCCCTGTCCGGGACCCCATACTATGGCTACACCTTC.

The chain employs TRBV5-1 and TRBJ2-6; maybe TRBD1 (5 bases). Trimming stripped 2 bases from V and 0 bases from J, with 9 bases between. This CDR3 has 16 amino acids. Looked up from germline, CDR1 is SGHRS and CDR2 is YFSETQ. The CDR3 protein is CASSFDSSSGANVLTF. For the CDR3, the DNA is TGCGCCAGCAGCTTTGACAGCTCCTCTGGGGCCAACGTCCTGACTTTC.

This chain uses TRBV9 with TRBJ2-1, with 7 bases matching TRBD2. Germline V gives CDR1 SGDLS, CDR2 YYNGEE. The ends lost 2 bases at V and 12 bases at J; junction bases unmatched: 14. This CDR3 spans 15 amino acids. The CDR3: CASSVAGSHSGRQFF. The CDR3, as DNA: TGTGCCAGCAGCGTCGCAGGCTCACATAGCGGGCGGCAGTTCTTC.

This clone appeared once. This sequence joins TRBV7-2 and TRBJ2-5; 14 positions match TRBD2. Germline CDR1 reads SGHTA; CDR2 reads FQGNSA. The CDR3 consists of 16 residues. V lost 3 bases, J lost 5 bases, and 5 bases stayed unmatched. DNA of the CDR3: TGTGCCAGCAGCTTTGGGACTAGCGGGAGTGTGGAGACCCAGTACTTC. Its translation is CASSFGTSGSVETQYF.

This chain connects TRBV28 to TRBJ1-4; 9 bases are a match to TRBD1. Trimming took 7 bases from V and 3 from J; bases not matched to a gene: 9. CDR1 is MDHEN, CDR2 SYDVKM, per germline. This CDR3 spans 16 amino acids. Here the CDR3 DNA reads TGTGCCAGCACGAAGGACAGGGGACGATCTAATGAAAAACTGTTTTTT. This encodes CASTKDRGRSNEKLFF. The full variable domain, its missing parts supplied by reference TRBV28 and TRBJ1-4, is DVKVTQSSRYLVKRTGEKVFLECVQDMDHENMFWYRQDPGLGLRLIYFSYDVKMKEKGDIPEGYSVSREKKERFSLILESASTNQTSMYLCASTKDRGRSNEKLFFGSGTQLSVL.